This TCR beta chain was recorded in a study of blood T cells in healthy people across ages. Across the study: Through template switching, about one barcoded beta molecule was captured per two T cells, as measured in model experiments. Findings and limits, study-wide: From one million sequenced T cells, diversity estimates were lower bounds.

The germline CDR1 and CDR2 sequences are LNHNV and YYDKDF (reference sequence). The V gene end was trimmed by 1 base and the J gene end by 4 bases; junction bases not matched to a gene: 6. There are 16 residues in the CDR3. Each sample yielded at least 6 micrograms of PBMC total RNA. Alongside a J-beta primer mix, a sample-barcoded 5' primer served in a second PCR lasting about 7 to 12 cycles. The template-switch adaptor was a 5' adaptor with 12 random nucleotides. It tagged each cDNA molecule. TCRdb fed the 5' RACE reads into MiXCR, producing one record per CDR3 protein. The sample carries about 1.1 million distinct CDR3 sequences, around two fifths recorded once. Details on this clonotype: No antigen is known for it.

The chain links TRBV15 to TRBJ1-1, with 10 bases lining up with TRBD1. Material: blood. The clonotype comes from a man younger than 35 in good health. DNA for the CDR3: TGTGCCACCAGCAGAGGACAGGGGGCGGGAAGCACTGAAGCTTTCTTT. Its protein product is CATSRGQGAGSTEAFF.